The 2 T cell receptor beta chains below all came from one sample that was sequenced in a study of blood T cell repertoires in COVID-19. The table came from immunoSEQ multiplex PCR; TCRdb's copy has only in-frame clones and leaves some out. Counted here are some 270,000 clones, approximately 89% occurring once; the ten biggest clones make up 1.5% to 2%. Sequencing input: peripheral blood. These receptors all stem from a woman aged 55-69 years who had recovered from COVID-19.

V is TRBV19 and J is TRBJ1-2; 11 nucleotides agree with TRBD1. In germline, CDR1 is LNHDA, CDR2 SQIVND (reference sequence). The V gene end was trimmed by 5 bases and the J gene end by 4 bases; junction bases not matched to a gene: 3. The CDR3 extends over 14 amino acids. The CDR3 DNA sequence: TGTGCCAGTAGTTCCGGGACAGGGGGCTATGGCTACACCTTC. Amino acids: CASSSGTGGYGYTF.

The chain has TRBV5-1 and TRBJ2-7; D unresolved. Trimming cost V 0 bases and J 3 bases, with 10 bases left between them. Per the germline V gene, CDR1 is SGHRS and CDR2 is YFSETQ. CDR3 length: 14 amino acids. As DNA, the CDR3 is TGCGCCAGCAGCTTGGAACTCCGTAACTACGAGCAGTACTTC. This codes for CASSLELRNYEQYF.